The clone carrying this T cell receptor beta chain showed up just a few times. The sample is drawn from a study of blood T cell repertoires in COVID-19. Study as a whole: From T cells, B-cell-depleted T cells, or PBMCs came the material, which was cDNA or gDNA.

The repertoire was sequenced with immunoSEQ multiplex PCR; TCRdb's copy has only in-frame clones and lacks some. The table has 250,000 or so clones, roughly 88% seen once. The source is a woman between 25 and 40 years old with active or convalescent COVID-19. The sequenced material came from peripheral blood.

The CDR3 region is CASSSDRGSEAFF. CDR3 coding DNA: TGTGCCAGCAGCTCCGACAGGGGCTCTGAAGCTTTCTTT. The chain has TRBV5-4 and TRBJ1-1; 8 nucleotides agree with TRBD1. Trimming cost V 3 bases and J 6 bases; bases outside gene matches: 4. The CDR3 is 13 residues long. CDR1 SGHNT and CDR2 YYREEE come from the germline V gene (reference sequence).